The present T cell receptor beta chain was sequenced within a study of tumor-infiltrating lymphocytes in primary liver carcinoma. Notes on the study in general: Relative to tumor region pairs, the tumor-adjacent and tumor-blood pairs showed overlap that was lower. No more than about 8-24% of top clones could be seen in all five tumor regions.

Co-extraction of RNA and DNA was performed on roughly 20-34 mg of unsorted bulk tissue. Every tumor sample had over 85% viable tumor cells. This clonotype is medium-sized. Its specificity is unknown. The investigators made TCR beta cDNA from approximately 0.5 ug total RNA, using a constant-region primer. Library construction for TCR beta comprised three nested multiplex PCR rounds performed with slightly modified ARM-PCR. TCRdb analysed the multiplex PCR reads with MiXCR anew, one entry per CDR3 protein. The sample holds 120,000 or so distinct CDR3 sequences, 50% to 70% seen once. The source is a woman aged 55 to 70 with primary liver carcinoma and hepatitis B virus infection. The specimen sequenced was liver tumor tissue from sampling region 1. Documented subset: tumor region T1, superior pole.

The CDR3 sequence is CASSLDVRTDTNTGELFF. The DNA for the CDR3 is TGTGCCAGCAGCTTAGATGTCCGGACAGACACGAACACCGGGGAGCTGTTTTTT. This sequence joins TRBV11-3 and TRBJ2-2; a possible D gene is TRBD1 (6 bases). Between the trimmed V and J ends, which lost 0 bases and 0 bases, there was a span of 14 bases. The CDR3 spans 18 residues. Germline CDR1 is SGHNT and CDR2 is YENEEA.